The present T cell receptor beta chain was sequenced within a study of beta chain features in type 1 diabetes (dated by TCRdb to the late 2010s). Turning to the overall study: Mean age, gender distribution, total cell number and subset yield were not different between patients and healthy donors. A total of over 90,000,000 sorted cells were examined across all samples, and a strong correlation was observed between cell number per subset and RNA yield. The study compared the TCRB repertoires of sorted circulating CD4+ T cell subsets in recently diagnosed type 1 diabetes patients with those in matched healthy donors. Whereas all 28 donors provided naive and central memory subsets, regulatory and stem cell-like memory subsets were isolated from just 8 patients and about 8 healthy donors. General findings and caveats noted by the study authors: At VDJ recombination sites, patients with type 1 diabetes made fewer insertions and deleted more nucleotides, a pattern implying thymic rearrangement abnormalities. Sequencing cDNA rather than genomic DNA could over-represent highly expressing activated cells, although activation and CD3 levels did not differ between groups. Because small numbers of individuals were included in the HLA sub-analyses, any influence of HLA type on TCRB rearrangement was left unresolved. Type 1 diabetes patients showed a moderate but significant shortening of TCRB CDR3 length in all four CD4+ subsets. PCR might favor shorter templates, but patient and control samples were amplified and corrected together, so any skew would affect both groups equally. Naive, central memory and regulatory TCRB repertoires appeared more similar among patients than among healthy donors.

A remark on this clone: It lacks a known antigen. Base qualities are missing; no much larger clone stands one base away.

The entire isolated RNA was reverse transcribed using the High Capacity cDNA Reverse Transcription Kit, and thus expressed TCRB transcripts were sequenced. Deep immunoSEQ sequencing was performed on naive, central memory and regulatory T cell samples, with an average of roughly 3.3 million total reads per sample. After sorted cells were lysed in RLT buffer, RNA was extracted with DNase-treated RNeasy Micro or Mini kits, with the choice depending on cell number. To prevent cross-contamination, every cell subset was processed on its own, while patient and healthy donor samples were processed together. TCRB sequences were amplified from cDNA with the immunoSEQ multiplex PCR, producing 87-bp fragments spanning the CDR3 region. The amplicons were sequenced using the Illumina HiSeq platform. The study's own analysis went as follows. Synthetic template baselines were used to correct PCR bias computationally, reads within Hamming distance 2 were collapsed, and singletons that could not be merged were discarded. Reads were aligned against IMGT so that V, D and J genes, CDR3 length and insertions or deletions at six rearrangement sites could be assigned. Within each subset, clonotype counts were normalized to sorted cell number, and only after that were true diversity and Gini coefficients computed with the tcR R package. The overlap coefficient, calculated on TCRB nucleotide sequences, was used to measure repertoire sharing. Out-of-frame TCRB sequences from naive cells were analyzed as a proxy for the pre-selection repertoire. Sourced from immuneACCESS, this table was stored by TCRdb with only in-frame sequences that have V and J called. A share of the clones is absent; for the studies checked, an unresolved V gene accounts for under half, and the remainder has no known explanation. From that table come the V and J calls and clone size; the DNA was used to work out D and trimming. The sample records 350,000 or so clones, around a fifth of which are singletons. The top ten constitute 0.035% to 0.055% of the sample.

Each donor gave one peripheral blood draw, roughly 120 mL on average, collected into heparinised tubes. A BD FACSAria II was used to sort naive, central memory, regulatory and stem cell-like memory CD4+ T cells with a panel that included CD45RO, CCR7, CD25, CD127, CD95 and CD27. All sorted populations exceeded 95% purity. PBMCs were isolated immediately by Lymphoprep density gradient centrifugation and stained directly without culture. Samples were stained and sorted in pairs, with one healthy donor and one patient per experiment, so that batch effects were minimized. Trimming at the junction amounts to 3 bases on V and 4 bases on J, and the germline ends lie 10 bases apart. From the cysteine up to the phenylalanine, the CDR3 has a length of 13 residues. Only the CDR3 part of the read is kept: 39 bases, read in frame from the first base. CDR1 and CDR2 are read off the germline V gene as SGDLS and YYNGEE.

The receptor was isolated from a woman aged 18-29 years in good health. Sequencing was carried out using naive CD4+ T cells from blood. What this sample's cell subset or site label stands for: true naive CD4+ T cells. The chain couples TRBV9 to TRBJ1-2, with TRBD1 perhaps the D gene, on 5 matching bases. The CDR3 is CASSGRDFYGYTF. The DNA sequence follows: TGTGCCAGCAGCGGGCGGGACTTCTATGGCTACACCTTC.